The 30 T cell receptor beta chains below were found in one sample sequenced in a study of shared clonotypes between healthy human individuals. The data were produced by immunoSEQ multiplex PCR, yet TCRdb's version contains in-frame clones alone and is incomplete. Among about 560,000 clones, around three quarters were seen once, and the ten largest hold around 12%. Sequenced material: PBMCs. These receptors originate from a woman aged 40 to 50 in good health. Some clones in this sample may be carry-over from other donors' samples.

This chain links TRBV30 with TRBJ2-7; tentatively, D is TRBD2 (5 bases). This CDR3 contains 14 residues. The V end was cut by 0 bases, the J end by 1 base, with 10 bases between. CDR1 and CDR2 from the germline V gene are GTSNPN and SVGIG (reference sequence). As DNA, the CDR3 is TGTGCCTGGAGTGTTACTAGGAGGTCCTACGAGCAGTACTTC. This codes for CAWSVTRRSYEQYF. Looking up the rest from reference TRBV30 and TRBJ2-7 gives the full variable domain: SQTIHQWPATLVQPVGSPLSLECTVEGTSNPNLYWYRQAAGRGLQLLFYSVGIGQISSEVPQNLSASRPQDRQFILSSKKLLLSDSGFYLCAWSVTRRSYEQYFGPGTRLTVT.

Details on this clone: The junction differs from germline at one of its ends, possibly a read error. The DNA for the CDR3 is TGCGCCTGCAGTGACCACAGACAGCCCCAGCATTTT. Translation: CACSDHRQPQHF. J is TRBJ1-5 and V is TRBV10-2; no reliable D call. Per the germline V gene, CDR1 is WSHSY and CDR2 is SAAADI. The CDR3 loop spans 12 amino acids.

About this clone: With a far larger clone one base away, a read error is the likely cause. J is TRBJ2-5 and V is TRBV15; D is unresolved. The DNA end lines up better with TRBJ2-7; the J call may be wrong. The CDR3 contains 12 residues. CDR1 is LNHNV and CDR2 is YYDKDF in the germline V gene (reference sequence). The CDR3 DNA sequence: TGTGCCACCAGCAGAGATGGGGACGAGCAGTACTTC. Residues: CATSRDGDEQYF.

The chain has TRBV29-1 and TRBJ2-5, with a tentative D call TRBD1 (6 bases). This CDR3 contains 12 residues. Germline V CDR1 and CDR2: SQVTM, ANQGSEA. V dropped 7 bases and J dropped 1 base, with 10 bases sitting between them. This chain's CDR3 is CSDRQAQETQYF. The CDR3, as DNA: TGCAGCGATAGACAGGCCCAAGAGACCCAGTACTTC.

This clone has just one count. The chain combines TRBV6-5 with TRBJ2-3; D remains unclear. Germline values: CDR1 MNHEY, CDR2 SVGAGI. The CDR3 is 14 residues long. Trimming shortened V by 2 bases and J by 3 bases, and 9 bases separated the two germline ends. The CDR3 DNA reads TGTGCCAGCAGTTACCCCCCAGAGACAGATACGCAGTATTTT. Translating it yields CASSYPPETDTQYF.

The chain links TRBV28 to TRBJ1-3, with D perhaps matching TRBD1 (5 bases). V was shortened by 4 bases and J by 2 bases, with 9 bases between the two germline ends. The germline V gene encodes CDR1 MDHEN and CDR2 SYDVKM. There are 14 residues in the CDR3. CDR3 protein: CASSSPGTGNTIYF. CDR3 coding DNA: TGTGCCAGCAGTTCCCCAGGGACTGGAAACACCATATATTTT.

The chain carries TRBV2 and TRBJ2-7, with TRBD2 identical over 9 bases. The ends lost 1 base at V and 2 bases at J; junction bases unmatched: 3. CDR3 length: 15 residues. CDR1 SNHLY and CDR2 FYNNEI come from the germline V gene. CDR3 sequence (DNA): TGTGCCAGCAGTGAAGAGCGGGAGGCCACCTACGAGCAGTACTTC. It codes for CASSEEREATYEQYF.

About this clone: Other DNA sequences in this sample translate to the same CDR3. The V and J genes are TRBV6-1 and TRBJ2-1, with 10 nucleotides matching TRBD1. The CDR3 covers 15 residues. Germline values: CDR1 MNHNS, CDR2 SASEGT. The J segment lost 1 base and the V segment lost 3 bases, leaving 0 bases of the junction unmatched. The CDR3 here is CASSEDRGSYNEQFF. The CDR3 DNA sequence: TGTGCCAGCAGTGAGGACAGGGGGTCCTACAATGAGCAGTTCTTC.

This clone was recorded many times. The sample carries other DNA sequences with the same CDR3. This chain joins TRBV4-2 and TRBJ2-7, with a possible D match to TRBD2 (5 bases). Germline V CDR1 and CDR2: LGHNA, YNFKEQ. The germline V and J ends were trimmed by 0 bases and 2 bases, with 17 bases remaining between them. The CDR3 has 17 residues. The CDR3 bases are TGTGCCAGCAGCCAAGACCAATCGGGGAAAACCACCTACGAGCAGTACTTC. Translating it yields CASSQDQSGKTTYEQYF.

This clone was recorded once. V gene TRBV7-8 combines with J gene TRBJ2-7; D is ambiguous. This CDR3 contains 14 residues. In germline, CDR1 is SGHVS, CDR2 FQNEAQ. V was pared by 4 bases and J by 2 bases, with 12 bases between. Here the CDR3 reads CASSSAETTYEQYF. In DNA form, the CDR3 reads TGTGCCAGCAGCTCCGCGGAGACCACCTACGAGCAGTACTTC.

J is TRBJ2-3 and V is TRBV7-9, with 8 bases fitting TRBD1. This CDR3 is built from 14 residues. Losses at the gene ends were 3 bases for V and 5 bases for J; bases not matched to a gene: 4. Germline V CDR1 and CDR2: SEHNR, FQNEAQ (reference sequence). The CDR3 coding sequence is TGTGCCAGCAGCTTCGGGACAGGTGGAGATACGCAGTATTTT. Translated, it gives CASSFGTGGDTQYF. Supplemented by reference TRBV7-9 and TRBJ2-3, the full variable domain reads DTGVSQNPRHKITKRGQNVTFRCDPISEHNRLYWYRQTLGQGPEFLTYFQNEAQLEKSRLLSDRFSAERPKGSFSTLEIQRTEQGDSAMYLCASSFGTGGDTQYFGPGTRLTVL.

This clone was counted a single time. The chain has TRBV7-8 and TRBJ1-4; TRBD1 might be the D (6 bases). Per germline, CDR1 SGHVS and CDR2 FQNEAQ. Trimming took off 5 bases at V and 7 bases at J, with 14 bases between the two ends. The CDR3 length is 14 residues. The CDR3 is CASSRGGSGEKLFF. CDR3 sequence (DNA): TGTGCCAGCAGCAGAGGGGGGTCAGGTGAAAAACTGTTTTTT.

About this clone: This may come from a read error, since a much larger clone is one base off. CDR3 in DNA: TGTGCCGGCAGCCAAGTCGGGGCGGGAGCTTCGGGCACCGGGGAGCTGTTTTTT. Translating gives CAGSQVGAGASGTGELFF. The chain joins TRBV4-2 to TRBJ2-2, with 7 nucleotides matching TRBD2. This CDR3 has 18 residues. Germline CDR1 LGHNA, CDR2 YNFKEQ.

The chain couples TRBV14 to TRBJ2-7; possibly TRBD1 for D (6 bases). The germline gives CDR1 SGHDN, CDR2 FVKESK. The CDR3 extends over 14 amino acids. Trimming left V 4 bases short and J 2 bases short, with 12 bases between. CDR3 protein: CASSPQTGPYEQYF. Written as DNA, the CDR3 is TGTGCCAGCAGCCCCCAGACAGGTCCCTACGAGCAGTACTTC.

J is TRBJ2-7 and V is TRBV29-1, with D unclear. V dropped 4 bases and J dropped 0 bases, with 4 bases sitting between them. This CDR3 is built from 11 residues. Germline CDR1 SQVTM, CDR2 ANQGSEA. The CDR3 protein is CSVGSSYEQYF. In DNA form, the CDR3 reads TGCAGCGTTGGGAGCTCCTACGAGCAGTACTTC.

J is TRBJ2-1 and V is TRBV5-8, with 13 bases identical to TRBD2. The CDR3 has 15 residues. Germline V gene data show CDR1 as SGHTS and CDR2 as YDEGEE. V was clipped by 5 bases and J by 4 bases; unmatched bases: 3. The CDR3 coding sequence is TGTGCCAGCAGTCGGACTAGCGGGAGATACAATGAGCAGTTCTTC. It specifies CASSRTSGRYNEQFF.

The rearrangement uses TRBV27 and TRBJ2-1; D ambiguous. CDR3 length equals 16 residues. Germline V gene lookup returns CDR1 MNHEY and CDR2 SMNVEV (reference sequence). Trimming took 0 bases from V and 3 from J, leaving 12 bases between them. The CDR3 DNA reads as TGTGCCAGCAGTTTATCGGTCCAGCCCAGCTACAATGAGCAGTTCTTC. Translating gives CASSLSVQPSYNEQFF.

The chain links TRBV18 to TRBJ1-5; D is ambiguous. Trimming pared 1 base from V and 4 bases from J, leaving 8 bases between. CDR1 is KGHSH and CDR2 is LQKENI in the germline V gene. The CDR3 runs to 14 residues. The CDR3 is CASSPQGQNQPQHF. CDR3 bases: TGTGCCAGCTCACCACAGGGTCAGAATCAGCCCCAGCATTTT. The variable domain in full, completed from reference TRBV18 and TRBJ1-5, reads NAGVMQNPRHLVRRRGQEARLRCSPMKGHSHVYWYRQLPEEGLKFMVYLQKENIIDESGMPKERFSAEFPKEGPSILRIQQVVRGDSAAYFCASSPQGQNQPQHFGDGTRLSIL.

The chain recombines TRBV29-1 with TRBJ2-3, with D possibly matching TRBD2 (7 bases). The V end was cut by 5 bases, the J end by 2 bases, with 26 bases between. The germline gives CDR1 SQVTM, CDR2 ANQGSEA. This CDR3 has 18 amino acids. The CDR3 DNA is TGCAGCGTTCCCTCAAACGGGGGGCGGACTGCGCCCACAGATACGCAGTATTTT. Protein: CSVPSNGGRTAPTDTQYF.

V and J are TRBV19 and TRBJ2-1; 7 positions agree with TRBD2. Losses at the gene ends were 0 bases for V and 9 bases for J; bases not matched to a gene: 5. Germline lookup yields CDR1 LNHDA and CDR2 SQIVND (reference sequence). CDR3 length: 14 amino acids. CDR3 DNA sequence: TGTGCCAGTAGTATAGATCCTTGGGGGGGTGAGCAGTTCTTC. It translates to CASSIDPWGGEQFF.

CDR3 region: CASSFSQLIPYEQYF. CDR3 nucleotide sequence: TGTGCCAGCAGTTTTTCGCAACTAATTCCCTACGAGCAGTACTTC. The chain carries TRBV27 and TRBJ2-7; D is undetermined. Trimming removed 3 bases at V and 2 bases at J, with 14 bases between. The CDR3 consists of 15 residues. Germline assignment: CDR1 MNHEY and CDR2 SMNVEV (reference sequence).

In its sample, this clone was seen many times. Other DNA sequences in this sample translate to the same CDR3. V is TRBV7-9 and J is TRBJ2-5; a possible D gene is TRBD1 (6 bases). Trimming left V 11 bases short and J 1 base short, with 14 bases between. The CDR3 contains 13 residues. The germline gives CDR1 SEHNR, CDR2 FQNEAQ (reference sequence). CDR3 protein: CAGGTQPQETQYF. The CDR3 region has the DNA TGTGCCGGGGGCACCCAGCCCCAAGAGACCCAGTACTTC.

The count of this clone is one. Other DNA sequences in this sample translate to the same CDR3. The J gene is TRBJ1-2, the V gene TRBV5-4; 7 bases align to TRBD1. Unmatched junction bases numbered 3, after V lost 4 bases and J lost 0 bases. CDR1 and CDR2 from the germline V gene are SGHNT and YYREEE (reference sequence). The CDR3 spans 14 residues. For the CDR3, the DNA is TGTGCCAGCAGCGAAGGGACAGCTAACTATGGCTACACCTTC. Amino acids: CASSEGTANYGYTF.

This clone was detected once. The chain employs TRBV6-1 and TRBJ1-5, with TRBD1 matching over 7 bases. V gave up 3 bases and J gave up 4 bases; unmatched junction bases: 6. This CDR3 comprises 15 residues. CDR1 and CDR2 from the germline V gene are MNHNS and SASEGT. CDR3 sequence (DNA): TGTGCCAGCAGTGACGACAGGGCGAAAAATCAGCCCCAGCATTTT. Residues: CASSDDRAKNQPQHF.

This clone was observed a handful of times. The V gene is TRBV5-1, the J gene TRBJ2-7, with TRBD2 identical over 10 bases. V lost 3 bases to trimming and J lost 5 bases; unmatched junction nucleotides: 5. Germline V CDR1 and CDR2: SGHRS, YFSETQ. CDR3 length: 14 residues. CDR3 nucleotide sequence: TGCGCCAGCAGCTCGGGACTAGCGAACGACGAGCAGTACTTC. It specifies CASSSGLANDEQYF. Drawing the rest from reference TRBV5-1 and TRBJ2-7, the complete variable domain is KAGVTQTPRYLIKTRGQQVTLSCSPISGHRSVSWYQQTPGQGLQFLFEYFSETQRNKGNFPGRFSGRQFSNSRSEMNVSTLELGDSALYLCASSSGLANDEQYFGPGTRLTVT.

This clone was found many times. CDR3 loop: CASLTRNSNQPQHF. In DNA, the CDR3 is TGTGCCAGCTTGACCCGGAATAGCAATCAGCCCCAGCATTTT. The chain joins TRBV28 to TRBJ1-5; D remains ambiguous. V lost 8 bases to trimming and J lost 0 bases, with 11 bases between them. Germline V CDR1 and CDR2: MDHEN, SYDVKM. This CDR3 spans 14 amino acids. The entire variable domain, with the rest obtained from reference TRBV28 and TRBJ1-5, is as follows: DVKVTQSSRYLVKRTGEKVFLECVQDMDHENMFWYRQDPGLGLRLIYFSYDVKMKEKGDIPEGYSVSREKKERFSLILESASTNQTSMYLCASLTRNSNQPQHFGDGTRLSIL.

The chain links TRBV7-9 to TRBJ2-1; the match to TRBD1 covers 7 bases. Germline V gives CDR1 SEHNR, CDR2 FQNEAQ (reference sequence). V was clipped by 1 base and J by 10 bases; unmatched bases: 4. The CDR3 sequence is 13 residues long. CDR3 in amino acids: CASSLDRGGEQFF. The CDR3 nucleotides are TGTGCCAGCAGCTTAGACAGGGGCGGGGAGCAGTTCTTC.

This clone came up once. The chain has TRBV25-1 and TRBJ1-5; D gene unclear. Germline V CDR1 and CDR2: MGHDK, SYGVNS. Trimming stripped 3 bases from V and 2 bases from J, with 11 bases between. The CDR3 is 15 residues long. This CDR3 is CASSESGKGNQPQHF. DNA of the CDR3: TGTGCCAGCAGTGAGTCAGGAAAGGGCAATCAGCCCCAGCATTTT.

The chain employs TRBV15 and TRBJ2-3, with D perhaps TRBD2 (6 bases). Trimming took off 3 bases at V and 11 bases at J, with 12 bases between the two ends. This CDR3 contains 12 residues. Germline lookup yields CDR1 LNHNV and CDR2 YYDKDF (reference sequence). CDR3 sequence: CATSRTSFLQYF. CDR3 coding DNA: TGTGCCACCAGCAGGACTAGTTTTTTGCAGTATTTT.

This chain connects TRBV6-5 to TRBJ2-1, with TRBD1 matching 8 bases. CDR1 and CDR2 (germline): MNHEY, SVGAGI. J was trimmed by 8 bases and V by 6 bases; bases with no gene match: 9. The CDR3 contains 14 residues. The CDR3 nucleotides read TGTGCCAGCAGCTCCCCGGACAGGGTGGATGAGCAGTTCTTC. Translating gives CASSSPDRVDEQFF.